The rows below give T cell receptor beta chains drawn from one sample of a study of cytomegalovirus exposure and HLA in healthy donors. TCRdb's copy holds only in-frame clones and misses some; the assay was immunoSEQ multiplex PCR. The profile shows about 85,000 clones, around 80% of them singletons. What was sequenced was PBMCs. The receptors come from a man aged 50 or older in good health and CMV-seropositive. CDR3s include the opening cysteine and the closing phenylalanine or tryptophan. Fields, in order: D gene, clone size, V gene, J gene, CDR3 protein, CDR3 DNA. The D gene is left open where the match is weak. Size is omitted from some rows. Given values are once, few, many or a class for expanded clones.

.	.	TRBV12-5	TRBJ1-5	CASGTVNQPQHF	TGTGCTAGTGGGACAGTCAATCAGCCCCAGCATTTT
.	.	TRBV6-1	TRBJ2-7	CASSVPFSGRVPYEQYF	TGTGCCAGCAGTGTCCCGTTTAGCGGAAGGGTCCCCTACGAGCAGTACTTC
TRBD1	.	TRBV19	TRBJ1-1	CASADGTGTEAFF	TGTGCCAGTGCCGACGGGACAGGGACTGAAGCTTTCTTT
.	.	TRBV6-4	TRBJ2-2	CASSVVSGVTGELFF	TGTGCCAGCAGTGTTGTTAGCGGAGTCACCGGGGAGCTGTTTTTT
TRBD2	few	TRBV6-1	TRBJ2-1	CASSDPGLAANEQFF	TGTGCCAGCAGTGATCCGGGACTAGCGGCCAATGAGCAGTTCTTC
.	.	TRBV9	TRBJ2-7	CASSVGQNYEQYF	TGTGCCAGCAGCGTGGGGCAGAACTACGAGCAGTACTTC
.	.	TRBV19	TRBJ2-6	CASSTTTTVSGANVLTF	TGTGCCAGTAGTACCACTACGACAGTCTCTGGGGCCAACGTCCTGACTTTC
.	few	TRBV27	TRBJ1-2	CASSPLGGLDYGYTF	TGTGCCAGCAGTCCCCTAGGAGGATTGGACTATGGCTACACCTTC
TRBD1	.	TRBV19	TRBJ1-5	CASSRGQGYNQPQHF	TGTGCCAGTAGTAGGGGACAGGGATACAATCAGCCCCAGCATTTT
TRBD2	.	TRBV7-3	TRBJ2-3	CASSPGLTTDTQYF	TGTGCCAGCAGCCCGGGACTAACAACAGATACGCAGTATTTT
TRBD1	.	TRBV18	TRBJ1-3	CASSLRDRGSGNTIYF	TGTGCCAGCTCACTCCGGGACAGGGGCTCTGGAAACACCATATATTTT
TRBD1	once	TRBV30	TRBJ2-7	CAWRGQSYEQYF	TGTGCCTGGAGGGGACAGTCCTACGAGCAGTACTTC
TRBD1	.	TRBV30	TRBJ1-1	CAWSVLTGTNTEAFF	TGTGCCTGGAGTGTATTGACAGGGACGAACACTGAAGCTTTCTTT
.	.	TRBV4-1	TRBJ2-7	CASSRNTGFYEQYF	TGCGCCAGCAGCCGAAACACAGGGTTTTACGAGCAGTACTTC
TRBD2	.	TRBV7-9	TRBJ2-1	CASSLLAGGNEQFF	TGTGCCAGCAGCTTACTAGCGGGGGGGAATGAGCAGTTCTTC
.	.	TRBV7-2	TRBJ2-7	CASSLGEAGTHYEQYF	TGTGCCAGCAGCTTAGGGGAGGCCGGGACTCACTACGAGCAGTACTTC
.	.	TRBV6-1	TRBJ1-2	CASSEGGDYGYTF	TGTGCCAGCAGTGAAGGGGGAGATTATGGCTACACCTTC
.	.	TRBV4-1	TRBJ2-1	CASSRDFPYNEQFF	TGCGCCAGCAGCCGGGACTTCCCCTACAATGAGCAGTTCTTC
.	.	TRBV7-9	TRBJ1-2	CASSAEGIRAENGYTF	TGTGCCAGCAGCGCGGAGGGGATCAGGGCCGAGAATGGCTACACCTTC
.	.	TRBV5-1	TRBJ1-1	CASSLVGFGTEAFF	TGCGCCAGCAGCTTGGTGGGTTTCGGGACTGAAGCTTTCTTT
.	.	TRBV21-1	TRBJ1-2	CASTLPGQGAYGYTF	TGTGCCAGCACTTTACCGGGACAGGGGGCCTATGGCTACACCTTC
.	.	TRBV5-8	TRBJ1-5	CASSFFTGNQPQHF	TGTGCCAGCAGCTTCTTTACAGGGAATCAGCCCCAGCATTTT
TRBD2	.	TRBV7-2	TRBJ2-3	CASSRPTSGNTDTQYF	TGTGCCAGCAGCCGACCGACTAGCGGGAACACAGATACGCAGTATTTT
TRBD2	.	TRBV6-5	TRBJ2-5	CASSYYGRAKSETQYF	TGTGCCAGCAGTTACTATGGGAGGGCCAAGTCAGAGACCCAGTACTTC
TRBD1	.	TRBV30	TRBJ2-4	CAWSGDRFDSQYF	TGTGCCTGGAGTGGGGACAGGTTCGACAGTCAGTACTTC
.	.	TRBV29-1	TRBJ2-4	CSVEDPLAMAKNSQYF	TGCAGCGTTGAAGACCCGCTAGCGATGGCCAAAAACAGTCAGTACTTC
TRBD1	once	TRBV28	TRBJ2-7	CARTRDRGYEQYF	TGTGCCAGAACACGGGACAGGGGCTACGAGCAGTACTTC
TRBD1	.	TRBV27	TRBJ2-7	CASSLRQGVSYEQYF	TGTGCCAGCAGTTTACGACAGGGGGTCTCCTACGAGCAGTACTTC
TRBD1	.	TRBV6-6	TRBJ1-2	CASSYTPQGRAGYTF	TGTGCCAGCAGTTACACCCCACAGGGGCGGGCTGGCTACACCTTC
.	.	TRBV11-2	TRBJ2-1	CASCSESSYNEQFF	TGTGCCAGCTGCTCGGAGAGCTCCTACAATGAGCAGTTCTTC
.	.	TRBV20-1	TRBJ2-7	CSASYLNEQYF	TGCAGTGCTAGCTATCTAAACGAGCAGTACTTC
.	once	TRBV6-5	TRBJ2-7	CASSYSPSGPSYEQYF	TGTGCCAGCAGTTACTCCCCCAGCGGTCCGTCCTACGAGCAGTACTTC
TRBD1	.	TRBV5-1	TRBJ2-7	CASIEGQGGTLQYF	TGCGCCAGCATAGAGGGACAGGGTGGTACGTTGCAGTACTTC
.	.	TRBV4-2	TRBJ1-3	CASSQDQGSGNTIYF	TGTGCCAGCAGCCAAGATCAGGGCTCTGGAAACACCATATATTTT
.	.	TRBV5-1	TRBJ2-3	CASSAATLGTDTQYF	TGCGCCAGCAGCGCGGCGACTCTCGGCACAGATACGCAGTATTTT
TRBD2	.	TRBV4-1	TRBJ2-3	CASSMRLAGIDTQYF	TGCGCCAGCAGCATGAGACTAGCGGGTATAGATACGCAGTATTTT
.	.	TRBV27	TRBJ2-7	CASSLRGSLYEQYF	TGTGCCAGCAGCCTGAGGGGGAGCCTCTACGAGCAGTACTTC
TRBD1	.	TRBV30	TRBJ2-5	CAWSGRGTVGTQYF	TGTGCCTGGAGTGGAAGAGGGACAGTCGGGACCCAGTACTTC
TRBD1	few	TRBV5-1	TRBJ1-1	CASSLDRGFNLGAFF	TGCGCCAGCAGCTTGGACAGGGGGTTTAATCTCGGAGCTTTCTTT